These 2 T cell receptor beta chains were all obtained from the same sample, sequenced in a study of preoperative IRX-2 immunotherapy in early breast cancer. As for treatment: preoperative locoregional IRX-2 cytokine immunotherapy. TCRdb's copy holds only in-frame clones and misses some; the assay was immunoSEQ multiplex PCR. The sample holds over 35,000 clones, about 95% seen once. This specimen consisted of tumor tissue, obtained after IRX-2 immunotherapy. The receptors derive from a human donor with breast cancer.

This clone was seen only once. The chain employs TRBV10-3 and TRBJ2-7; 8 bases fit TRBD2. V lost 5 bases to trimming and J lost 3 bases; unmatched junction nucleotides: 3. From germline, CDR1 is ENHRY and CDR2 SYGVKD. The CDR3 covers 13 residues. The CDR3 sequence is CAISSGTSYEQYF. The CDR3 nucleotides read TGTGCCATCAGTTCCGGGACTAGCTACGAGCAGTACTTC.

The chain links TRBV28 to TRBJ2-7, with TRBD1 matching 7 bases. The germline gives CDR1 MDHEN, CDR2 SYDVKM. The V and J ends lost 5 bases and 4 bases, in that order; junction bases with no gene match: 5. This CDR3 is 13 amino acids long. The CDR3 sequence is CASSQPDRYEQYF. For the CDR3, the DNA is TGTGCCAGCAGTCAACCGGACAGGTACGAGCAGTACTTC.